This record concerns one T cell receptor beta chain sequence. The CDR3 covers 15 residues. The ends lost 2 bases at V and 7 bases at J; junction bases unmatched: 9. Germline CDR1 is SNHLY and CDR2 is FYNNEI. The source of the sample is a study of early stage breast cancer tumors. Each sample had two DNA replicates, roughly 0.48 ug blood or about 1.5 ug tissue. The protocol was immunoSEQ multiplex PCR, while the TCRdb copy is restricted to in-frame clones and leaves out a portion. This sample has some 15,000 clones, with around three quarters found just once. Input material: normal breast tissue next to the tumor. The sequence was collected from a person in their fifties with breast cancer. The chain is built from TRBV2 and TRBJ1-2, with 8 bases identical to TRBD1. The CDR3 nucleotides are TGTGCCAGCAGTGAACGGACAGGGTTAAGTTCTGGCTACACCTTC. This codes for CASSERTGLSSGYTF.